This TCR beta chain was recovered during a study of blood T cell repertoires in COVID-19 (dated by TCRdb to about 2020). In terms of the full investigation: Collaborator samples came from the United States, Italy and Spain and covered acute and convalescent phases of COVID-19. Nearly every sample came with metadata listing a de-identified subject ID, COVID-19 status, age in years and sex. Where HLA class I and class II types were available, the types were taken from metadata supplied by the sample provider, not from assay-based typing. The repertoires were made available in a free public database intended to serve as a resource for research on the immune response to SARS-CoV-2. Deeply sampled blood TCRbeta repertoires from subjects exposed to, actively infected with, or recovered from COVID-19 were included in the dataset. Samples were obtained from the ongoing ImmuneRACE study (first 160 participants) and from over 1,000 subjects provided by 6 global collaborators. The material from the prospective study consisted of cDNA or gDNA derived from T cells, B-cell-depleted T cells, or PBMCs. General conclusions and limits of the study: How much clinical and demographic metadata was included differed by source and by participant, and the metadata was provided uncurated.

On this clone: Its antigen target is currently unknown. There are no base qualities to consult, and no much larger clone falls within one base.

Counted from cysteine to phenylalanine, this CDR3 has 14 amino acids. The retained sequence is limited to the CDR3, 42 bases, with the frame set at the first base. The germline V gene encodes CDR1 MDHEN and CDR2 SYDVKM. Here V drops 7 bases and J drops 5 bases, and the junction holds 8 bases not matched to any gene. The immunoSEQ Assay, a bias-controlled multiplex PCR, was used to amplify TCRbeta CDR3 regions from genomic DNA. The original methods were these. The number of nucleated cells in each sample was estimated from the amplification of reference gene primers within the assay. To quantify the absolute abundance of each unique TCRbeta CDR3 rearrangement, sequence reads were collapsed and filtered. For each sample, productive Simpson clonality was calculated as the square root of Simpson's diversity index across productive rearrangements. Entries here come from immuneACCESS through TCRdb and include only in-frame sequences with V and J called. Some clones fail to appear in such tables; in the studies checked, an unresolved V gene covers under half of the shortfall, and the cause of the remainder is unknown. D and trimming come from the DNA, and the V and J calls and clone size come from that table. The sample table lists about 170,000 clones, approximately 87% of them with a count of one. The ten top clones hold around 4.3% of the sample.

Participants in the prospective study were aged about 18 to 95 years, lived in 20 to 30 United States geographic areas, and enrolled through a virtual design. In the prospective study, cohorts were assigned on the basis of participant-reported clinical history obtained from a screening survey and a study questionnaire. Recovered participants in ImmuneRACE Cohort 3 were defined as having two consecutive negative NP/OP PCR tests, clearance from a healthcare professional, or resolution of symptoms. In the prospective study, whole blood, serum and a nasopharyngeal or oropharyngeal swab were collected from each participant by mobile phlebotomists. Additional blood draws and questionnaires over an approximately two-month period could optionally be provided by prospective study participants. Before DNA extraction, prospective study blood samples were shipped either frozen or at room temperature.

Sequenced material: PBMCs or T cells enriched from blood (not recorded which). The clonotype comes from a woman between 45 and 60 years old who had recovered from COVID-19. The rearrangement joined TRBV28 to TRBJ1-5; 7 central bases correspond to TRBD1. The nucleotides are TGTGCCAGCACCCCCGTCCAGGGGGATCAGCCCCAGCATTTT. This yields the protein CASTPVQGDQPQHF.